This TCR beta chain was captured by sequencing in a study of Ad26.COV2.S vaccination and SARS-CoV-2 variants. Notes on the study in general: Vaccine recipients posted higher spike-specific TCR breadth than their placebo counterparts.

The treatment is: roughly 19 received Ad26.COV2.S at low or high dose, single or two shots; five or six received placebo; per-sample allocation not given. Sampling occurred on day 63 after the first vaccine or placebo injection. V was cut by 4 bases and J by 6 bases, with 19 bases left in between. The CDR3 has 16 residues. The V gene's germline CDR1 is SGHTA and CDR2 FQGNSA. With respect to this clone: Its antigen is not identified.

The repertoire was sequenced with immunoSEQ multiplex PCR; TCRdb's copy has only in-frame clones and lacks some. This table has some 290,000 clones, approximately 86% appearing once. The TCR sequence derives from a person between 18 and 60 years old who received the Ad26.COV2.S COVID-19 vaccine or a placebo. Sample: peripheral blood, taken in a trial of Ad26.COV2.S vaccine versus placebo. This sequence joins TRBV7-2 and TRBJ2-1; TRBD2 is a possible D gene (7 bases). The CDR3 loop reads CASSSLLGRGGNEQFF. In nucleotides, the CDR3 is TGTGCCAGCAGCTCCCTCCTTGGTAGGGGGGGCAATGAGCAGTTCTTC.